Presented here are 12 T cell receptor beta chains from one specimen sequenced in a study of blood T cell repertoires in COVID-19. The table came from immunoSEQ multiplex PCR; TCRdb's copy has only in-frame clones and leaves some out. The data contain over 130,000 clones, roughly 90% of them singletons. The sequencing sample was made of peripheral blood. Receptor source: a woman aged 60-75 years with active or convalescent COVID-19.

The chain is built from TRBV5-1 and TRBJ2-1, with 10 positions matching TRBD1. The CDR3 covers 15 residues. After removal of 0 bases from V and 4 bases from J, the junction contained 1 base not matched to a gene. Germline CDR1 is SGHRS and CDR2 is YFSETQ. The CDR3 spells CASSLVGQGYNEQFF. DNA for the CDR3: TGCGCCAGCAGCTTGGTGGGACAGGGGTACAATGAGCAGTTCTTC. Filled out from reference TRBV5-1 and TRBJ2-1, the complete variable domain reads KAGVTQTPRYLIKTRGQQVTLSCSPISGHRSVSWYQQTPGQGLQFLFEYFSETQRNKGNFPGRFSGRQFSNSRSEMNVSTLELGDSALYLCASSLVGQGYNEQFFGPGTRLTVL.

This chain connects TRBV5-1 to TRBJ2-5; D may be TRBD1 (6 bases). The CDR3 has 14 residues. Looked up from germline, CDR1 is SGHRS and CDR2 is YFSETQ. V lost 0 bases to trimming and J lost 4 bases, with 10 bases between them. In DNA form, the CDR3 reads TGCGCCAGCAGCTTGGCTACAGGGACAGAGACCCAGTACTTC. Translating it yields CASSLATGTETQYF. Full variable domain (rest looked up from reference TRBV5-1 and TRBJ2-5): KAGVTQTPRYLIKTRGQQVTLSCSPISGHRSVSWYQQTPGQGLQFLFEYFSETQRNKGNFPGRFSGRQFSNSRSEMNVSTLELGDSALYLCASSLATGTETQYFGPGTRLLVL.

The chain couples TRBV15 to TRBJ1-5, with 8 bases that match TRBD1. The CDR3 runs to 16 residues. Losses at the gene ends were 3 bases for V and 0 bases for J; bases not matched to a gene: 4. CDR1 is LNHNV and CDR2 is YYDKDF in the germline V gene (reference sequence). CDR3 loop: CATSRDRDYSNQPQHF. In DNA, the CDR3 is TGTGCCACCAGCAGGGACAGGGACTATAGCAATCAGCCCCAGCATTTT.

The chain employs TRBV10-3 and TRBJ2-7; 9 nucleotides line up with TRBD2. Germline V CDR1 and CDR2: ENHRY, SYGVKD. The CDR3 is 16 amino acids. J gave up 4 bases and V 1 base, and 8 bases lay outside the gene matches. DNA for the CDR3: TGTGCCATCAGTGAGTACGGCCTAGCGGGGCCGTACGAGCAGTACTTC. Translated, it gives CAISEYGLAGPYEQYF.

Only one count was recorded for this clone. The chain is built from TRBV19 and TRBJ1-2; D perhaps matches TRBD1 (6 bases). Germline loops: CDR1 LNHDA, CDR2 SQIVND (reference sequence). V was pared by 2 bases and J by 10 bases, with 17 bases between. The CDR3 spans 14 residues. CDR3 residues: CASSISGTMASYTF. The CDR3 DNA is TGTGCCAGTAGTATATCCGGGACAATGGCTTCCTACACCTTC.

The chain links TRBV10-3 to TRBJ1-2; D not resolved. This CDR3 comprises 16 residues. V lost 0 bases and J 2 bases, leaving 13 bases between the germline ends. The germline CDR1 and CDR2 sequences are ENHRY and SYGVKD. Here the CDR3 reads CAISESATQPNYGYTF. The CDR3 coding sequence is TGTGCCATCAGTGAGTCGGCTACACAGCCCAACTATGGCTACACCTTC.

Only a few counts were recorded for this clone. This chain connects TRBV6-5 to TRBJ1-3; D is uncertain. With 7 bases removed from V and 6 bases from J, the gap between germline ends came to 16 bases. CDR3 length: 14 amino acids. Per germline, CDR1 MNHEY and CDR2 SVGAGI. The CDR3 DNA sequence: TGTGCCAGCACATTAGACTTTAATCAAAACACCATATATTTT. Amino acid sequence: CASTLDFNQNTIYF.

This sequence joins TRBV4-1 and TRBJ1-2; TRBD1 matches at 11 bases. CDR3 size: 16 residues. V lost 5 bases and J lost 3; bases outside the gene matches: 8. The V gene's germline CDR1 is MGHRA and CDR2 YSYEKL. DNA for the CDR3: TGCGCCAGCAGCAACACTCCGGGACAGGGGGACTATGGCTACACCTTC. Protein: CASSNTPGQGDYGYTF.

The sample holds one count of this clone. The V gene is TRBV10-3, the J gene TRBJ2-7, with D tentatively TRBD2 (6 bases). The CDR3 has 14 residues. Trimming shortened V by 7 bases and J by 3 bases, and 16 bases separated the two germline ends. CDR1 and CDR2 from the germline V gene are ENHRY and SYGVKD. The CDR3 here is CAITGGPDDYEQYF. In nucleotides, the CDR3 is TGTGCCATCACCGGGGGTCCGGACGACTACGAGCAGTACTTC.

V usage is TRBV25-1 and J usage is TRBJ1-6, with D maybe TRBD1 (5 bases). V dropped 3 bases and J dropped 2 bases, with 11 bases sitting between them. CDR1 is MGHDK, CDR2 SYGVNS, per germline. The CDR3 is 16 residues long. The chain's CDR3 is CASSDGALAYNSPLHF. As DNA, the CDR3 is TGTGCCAGCAGTGATGGGGCCCTCGCCTATAATTCACCCCTCCACTTT.

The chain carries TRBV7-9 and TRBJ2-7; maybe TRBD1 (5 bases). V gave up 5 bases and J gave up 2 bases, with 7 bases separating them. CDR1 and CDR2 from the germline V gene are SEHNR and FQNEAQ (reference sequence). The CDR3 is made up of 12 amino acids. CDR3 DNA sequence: TGTGCCAGCAGCATGGGGCCCTACGAGCAGTACTTC. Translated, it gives CASSMGPYEQYF.

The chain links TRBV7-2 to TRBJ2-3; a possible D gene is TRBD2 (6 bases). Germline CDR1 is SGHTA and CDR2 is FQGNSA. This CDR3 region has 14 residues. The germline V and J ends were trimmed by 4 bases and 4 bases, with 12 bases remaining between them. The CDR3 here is CASSWGLLSDTQYF. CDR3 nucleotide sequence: TGTGCCAGCAGCTGGGGACTTCTGTCAGATACGCAGTATTTT. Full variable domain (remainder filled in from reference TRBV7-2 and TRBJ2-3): GAGVSQSPSNKVTEKGKDVELRCDPISGHTALYWYRQSLGQGLEFLIYFQGNSAPDKSGLPSDRFSAERTGGSVSTLTIQRTQQEDSAVYLCASSWGLLSDTQYFGPGTRLTVL.